These 13 T cell receptor beta chains were all obtained from the same sample, sequenced in a study of T cell repertoires in cytomegalovirus infection. TCRdb reanalysed the reads using MiXCR and keeps one entry per CDR3 protein. The sample has 740,000 or so distinct CDR3 sequences; approximately 34% are singletons. The sample comprised PBMCs. The receptors were sampled from a human donor in good health (CMV status not recorded). Some clones in this sample may be carry-over from other donors' samples.

In this sample, this clonotype turned up a few times. As DNA, the CDR3 is TGTGCCAGCAGCTTAGATGCCGTACCACCTCCTGGAAACACCATATATTTT. It encodes CASSLDAVPPPGNTIYF. The V call is TRBV11-2, the J call TRBJ1-3; D is unclear. The length of the CDR3 is 17 residues. V was clipped by 0 bases and J by 2 bases, with 14 bases between them. Germline V lookup: CDR1 SGHAT, CDR2 FQNNGV.

The chain links TRBV6-1 to TRBJ2-1; TRBD2 is a possible D gene (5 bases). The CDR3 extends over 16 amino acids. Between the trimmed V and J ends, which lost 6 bases and 0 bases, there was a span of 15 bases. Germline CDR1 is MNHNS and CDR2 is SASEGT. CDR3 sequence (DNA): TGTGCCAGCAGCCCACCCCCGGGGTACTCCTACAATGAGCAGTTCTTC. This translates into CASSPPPGYSYNEQFF.

This chain joins TRBV7-9 and TRBJ1-2; D unclear. This CDR3 spans 13 amino acids. CDR1 is SEHNR, CDR2 FQNEAQ, per germline (reference sequence). The V end was cut by 6 bases, the J end by 5 bases, with 13 bases between. The CDR3 loop is CASSADVGYGYTF. The CDR3 DNA sequence: TGTGCCAGCAGTGCGGATGTGGGGTATGGCTACACCTTC.

In this sample, this clonotype turned up once. The missing conserved phenylalanine or tryptophan at the end of this CDR3 makes a read error likely. It is unclear where the CDR3 begins or ends on the DNA, so no DNA is shown, and the CDR3 is as TCRdb lists it. The chain uses TRBV7-2 and TRBJ2-1; the DNA was not used to check the table's D call, TRBD2. Including both end residues, the CDR3 is 14 amino acids long. CDR1 SGHTA and CDR2 FQGNSA come from the germline V gene. The CDR3 reads CASSFTWREIEQLL.

Only a few counts were recorded for this clonotype. The chain uses TRBV4-1 and TRBJ1-5; no clear D. Looked up from germline, CDR1 is MGHRA and CDR2 is YSYEKL. CDR3 length: 15 amino acids. V gave up 0 bases and J gave up 4 bases, with 10 bases separating them. The CDR3 is CASSQDPPANQPQHF. The CDR3 DNA follows: TGCGCCAGCAGCCAAGATCCCCCCGCAAATCAGCCCCAGCATTTT.

This clonotype was picked up a small number of times. The rearrangement joins TRBV28 to TRBJ1-1; unclear D gene. The length of the CDR3 is 16 residues. The germline CDR1 and CDR2 sequences are MDHEN and SYDVKM. Trimming took 5 bases from V and 1 from J, leaving 17 bases between them. This CDR3 reads CASSLPLGGRNTEAFF. The CDR3 coding sequence is TGTGCCAGCAGTCTCCCCTTGGGTGGGAGGAACACTGAAGCTTTCTTT.

This chain uses TRBV12-3 or TRBV12-4 with TRBJ2-1; D tentatively reads TRBD1 or TRBD2 (7 bases each). The length of the CDR3 is 14 residues. V was pared by 6 bases and J by 7 bases, with 16 bases between. CDR3 protein: CASRGGPGGNEQFF. The CDR3 bases are TGTGCCAGCAGGGGAGGGCCAGGGGGGAATGAGCAGTTCTTC.

The V gene is TRBV5-1, the J gene TRBJ1-6, with 10 bases that match TRBD1. J gave up 10 bases and V 7 bases, and 14 bases lay outside the gene matches. CDR1 SGHRS and CDR2 YFSETQ come from the germline V gene. There are 16 residues in the CDR3. The CDR3 sequence: CASALTGGQISSPLHF. CDR3 DNA sequence: TGCGCCAGCGCCCTGACAGGGGGCCAAATATCCTCACCCCTCCACTTT.

This clonotype was found a few times. The gene calls are TRBV6-5 and TRBJ1-2; TRBD1 matches at 9 bases. Germline trimming cut 2 bases from V and 6 bases from J; bases unmatched to any gene: 7. From germline, CDR1 is MNHEY and CDR2 SVGAGI. This CDR3 is built from 15 residues. The CDR3 sequence: CASSYGAGTGNGYTF. DNA of the CDR3: TGTGCCAGCAGTTACGGTGCCGGGACAGGGAATGGCTACACCTTC.

This clonotype occurred a few times. The chain joins TRBV19 to TRBJ2-1; D not resolved. This CDR3 is 15 amino acids long. Trimming stripped 3 bases from V and 0 bases from J, with 9 bases between. The germline CDR1 and CDR2 sequences are LNHDA and SQIVND (reference sequence). DNA for the CDR3: TGTGCCAGTAGTATCGGCCAGAGCTCCTACAATGAGCAGTTCTTC. Translated: CASSIGQSSYNEQFF.

V gene TRBV5-6 combines with J gene TRBJ1-4; tentative D call: TRBD1 (6 bases). The CDR3 sequence is 15 residues long. With 4 bases removed from V and 4 bases from J, the gap between germline ends came to 14 bases. CDR1 is SGHDT, CDR2 YYEEEE, per germline. The CDR3 sequence: CASSEWTDLNEKLFF. CDR3 DNA: TGTGCCAGCAGCGAATGGACAGACCTTAATGAAAAACTGTTTTTT. The variable domain in full, with the rest retrieved from reference TRBV5-6 and TRBJ1-4, is DAGVTQSPTHLIKTRGQQVTLRCSPKSGHDTVSWYQQALGQGPQFIFQYYEEEERQRGNFPDRFSGHQFPNYSSELNVNALLLGDSALYLCASSEWTDLNEKLFFGSGTQLSVL.

This clonotype has a handful of counts. The V and J genes are TRBV20-1 and TRBJ2-7, with 7 bases identical to TRBD1. The ends lost 5 bases at V and 0 bases at J; junction bases unmatched: 4. Germline CDR1 reads DFQATT; CDR2 reads SNEGSKA (reference sequence). The CDR3 is made up of 13 amino acids. The CDR3 is CSALTGSSYEQYF. In DNA form, the CDR3 reads TGCAGTGCTTTGACAGGGAGCTCCTACGAGCAGTACTTC.

Concerning this clonotype itself: This could be a read error, since a much larger clone is one nucleotide away. Written as DNA, the CDR3 is TGTGCCAGCAGCATCTCTAGGGGGACTAATGAAAAACTGTTTTTT. Protein product: CASSISRGTNEKLFF. This chain joins TRBV7-2 and TRBJ1-4, with D perhaps matching TRBD1 (6 bases). Trimming took 5 bases from V and 2 from J, leaving 12 bases between them. The CDR3 has 15 residues. Germline V gene lookup returns CDR1 SGHTA and CDR2 FQGNSA.